This entry features one T cell receptor (beta chain) sequence. Its antigen is still unknown. The sample originates from a study of cytotoxic CD8 clonotypes in ibrutinib-treated CLL. The wider study: Response specimens were obtained following a median treatment duration of 12 months, with a range of 6 to 36. Regarding the study as a whole: Rare overall, public clonotypes shrank or held steady under therapy.

CDR1 is GTSNPN, CDR2 SVGIG, per germline (reference sequence). Trimming removed 3 bases from V and 3 bases from J, with 14 bases in between. CDR3 length equals 15 residues. The method was immunoSEQ multiplex PCR; TCRdb's version includes in-frame clones alone and lacks a portion of them. The sample lists 90,000 to 100,000 clones; more than 75% were seen once. The V call is TRBV30, the J call TRBJ2-2; weak D call: TRBD2 (5 bases). This TCR was sampled from a human donor with chronic lymphocytic leukemia. The sequencing here drew on PBMCs, taken after 12 months of ibrutinib treatment. The CDR3 bases are TGTGCCTGGAGAAGAGGGCAGATCTACACCGGGGAGCTGTTTTTT. Translation: CAWRRGQIYTGELFF.